These 20 T cell receptor beta chains originate from one sample sequenced in a study of CD8 T cells in ankylosing spondylitis. Overall study results and limits: Typical of ankylosing spondylitis blood, it appeared, was a TCR beta motif of under 10 highly homologous variants.

These TCRs are of unknown antigen specificity. Each CDR3 protein gets one entry after TCRdb re-called the 5' RACE reads with MiXCR. The table includes fewer than 500,000 distinct CDR3 sequences, roughly 25% detected once. The sequencing sample was made of blood, either unsorted or a sorted T cell fraction (not recorded which). Receptor source: a male donor with ankylosing spondylitis.

This clonotype was found a few times. V gene TRBV27 combines with J gene TRBJ2-1; D might be TRBD2 (5 bases). Between the trimmed V and J ends, which lost 6 bases and 6 bases, there was a span of 18 bases. Germline V gene sequence: CDR1 MNHEY, CDR2 SMNVEV (reference sequence). The length of the CDR3 is 15 residues. The CDR3 spells CASRRVSSIGNEQFF. CDR3 nucleotides: TGTGCCAGCAGGCGGGTTTCCTCAATCGGCAATGAGCAGTTCTTC.

The chain has TRBV24-1 and TRBJ2-3; the D gene could be TRBD1 or TRBD2 (7 bases each). The CDR3 extends over 16 amino acids. V lost 7 bases, J lost 5 bases, and 21 bases lay in between. The germline V gene has CDR1 KGHDR and CDR2 SFDVKD. The CDR3 DNA reads as TGTGCCACCAGCGGGGGGACAGCGATTAGGGTAGATACGCAGTATTTT. Translation gives CATSGGTAIRVDTQYF.

The CDR3 DNA is TGTGCCAGCAGTTTATCGTTGGCAGGGACTTACGAGCAGTACTTC. The encoded protein is CASSLSLAGTYEQYF. The chain links TRBV27 to TRBJ2-7; maybe TRBD2 (6 bases). The CDR3 sequence is 15 residues long. The V end lost 0 bases, the J end lost 4 bases, and 13 bases lay between the germline ends. Germline loops: CDR1 MNHEY, CDR2 SMNVEV (reference sequence).

This clonotype was recorded a few times. V usage is TRBV3-1 and J usage is TRBJ2-7; no definite D call. Germline V CDR1 and CDR2: LGHDT, YNNKEL (reference sequence). There are 15 residues in the CDR3. Trimming cost V 2 bases and J 6 bases, with 17 bases left between them. The CDR3: CASSQLPLGSGEQYF. CDR3 in DNA: TGTGCCAGCAGCCAACTTCCGTTGGGGTCTGGCGAGCAGTACTTC.

This clonotype came up a few times. The chain carries TRBV27 and TRBJ1-1, with TRBD1 matching 7 bases. The CDR3 spans 14 residues. J lost 5 bases, V lost 3 bases, and 6 bases had no gene match. Germline V lookup: CDR1 MNHEY, CDR2 SMNVEV (reference sequence). CDR3 bases: TGTGCCAGCAGTTTGAAGAGGGGGCAGACTGAAGCTTTCTTT. Translation gives CASSLKRGQTEAFF.

This sequence joins TRBV6-5 and TRBJ1-1, with no clear D. The germline V gene encodes CDR1 MNHEY and CDR2 SVGAGI. Trimming left V 5 bases short and J 11 bases short, with 12 bases between. This CDR3 has 11 amino acids. CDR3 DNA: TGTGCCAGCAGTCCCATTCCGGGGGCTTTCTTT. This sequence encodes CASSPIPGAFF.

The chain uses TRBV12-3 or TRBV12-4 and TRBJ1-1, with D uncertain. V lost 8 bases and J 0 bases, leaving 16 bases between the germline ends. The CDR3 has 15 residues. DNA of the CDR3: TGTGCCAGCCAACTAGGTCCCAGGCTGAACACTGAAGCTTTCTTT. Translated: CASQLGPRLNTEAFF.

In this sample, this clonotype turned up a few times. This chain joins TRBV7-2 and TRBJ1-4; possibly TRBD1 for D (6 bases). CDR1 is SGHTA and CDR2 is FQGNSA in the germline V gene. Trimming stripped 2 bases from V and 5 bases from J, with 12 bases between. The CDR3 has 15 residues. In nucleotides, the CDR3 is TGTGCCAGCAGCTTATGGGCAGGGGAGAATGAAAAACTGTTTTTT. This sequence encodes CASSLWAGENEKLFF.

The chain joins TRBV5-1 to TRBJ1-2; D not resolved. Trimming stripped 0 bases from V and 7 bases from J, with 22 bases between. This CDR3 spans 17 amino acids. Germline assignment: CDR1 SGHRS and CDR2 YFSETQ. CDR3: CASSLDPAPGSSFGYTF. DNA for the CDR3: TGCGCCAGCAGCTTGGATCCGGCCCCTGGGAGCTCTTTTGGCTACACCTTC.

The chain links TRBV11-2 to TRBJ2-7; TRBD2 matches 7 bases. The CDR3 runs to 15 residues. Germline CDR1 and CDR2: SGHAT and FQNNGV. Trimming took 2 bases from V and 6 from J; bases not matched to a gene: 10. In nucleotides, the CDR3 is TGTGCCAGCAGCTTAAGAGGCGGGAGATCTGGCGAGCAGTACTTC. Translating it yields CASSLRGGRSGEQYF.

This chain joins TRBV20-1 and TRBJ2-3, with 7 bases matching TRBD1. Trimming took 6 bases from V and 3 from J; bases not matched to a gene: 9. Germline V CDR1 and CDR2: DFQATT, SNEGSKA (reference sequence). The CDR3 spans 14 residues. CDR3 DNA sequence: TGCAGTGCCCATTCCGGACAGGATACAGATACGCAGTATTTT. It specifies CSAHSGQDTDTQYF.

V and J are TRBV27 and TRBJ1-6, with 10 bases identical to TRBD1. Germline CDR1 and CDR2: MNHEY and SMNVEV (reference sequence). V dropped 4 bases and J dropped 9; count of bases not matched to a gene: 9. This CDR3 is 16 amino acids long. The CDR3 DNA follows: TGTGCCAGCAGTTCAAATAGACAGGGGGCTTTTTCACCCCTCCACTTT. Its translation is CASSSNRQGAFSPLHF.

The CDR3 is CASSLQGRETQYF. For the CDR3, the DNA is TGTGCCAGCAGCCTACAGGGTCGGGAGACCCAGTACTTC. The gene calls are TRBV2 and TRBJ2-5; D may be TRBD1 (6 bases). Germline-derived CDR1 and CDR2 are SNHLY and FYNNEI. The ends were cut back, 6 bases at V and 5 bases at J, with 13 bases in the middle. CDR3 length: 13 residues.

This chain uses TRBV21-1 with TRBJ2-6; the table calls TRBD1, which could not be checked here. TRBV21-1 is a listed pseudogene. This CDR3 is 16 amino acids long. The CDR3 region has the DNA TGTGCCAGCAGCAGCCTTTCAGGGGCTGGGGCCAACGTCCTGACTTTC. It encodes CASSSLSGAGANVLTF.

The V gene is TRBV6-2 or TRBV6-3, the J gene TRBJ1-1; 7 nucleotides align to TRBD1. The length of the CDR3 is 14 residues. Germline lookup yields CDR1 MNHEY and CDR2 SVGEGT. Trimming cost V 2 bases and J 5 bases; bases outside gene matches: 5. The CDR3 DNA sequence: TGTGCCAGCAGTTACCCACAGGGGCGGACTGAAGCTTTCTTT. Its translation is CASSYPQGRTEAFF.

The chain joins TRBV7-9 to TRBJ1-1, with D hard to call. Germline V CDR1 and CDR2: SEHNR, FQNEAQ (reference sequence). CDR3 length equals 14 residues. Trimming removed 2 bases at V and 5 bases at J, with 12 bases between. CDR3 nucleotide sequence: TGTGCCAGCAGCTTAAAAGGTTCACAGACTGAAGCTTTCTTT. It encodes CASSLKGSQTEAFF.

V and J are TRBV11-2 and TRBJ1-6, with unresolved D. V lost 2 bases, J lost 6 bases, and 11 bases lay in between. CDR1 is SGHAT, CDR2 FQNNGV, per germline. This CDR3 is built from 15 residues. The CDR3 region has the DNA TGTGCCAGCAGCTTATTAGCTACAGCTAATTCACCCCTCCACTTT. This sequence encodes CASSLLATANSPLHF. Together with reference TRBV11-2 and TRBJ1-6, the CDR3 gives the full variable domain: EAGVAQSPRYKIIEKRQSVAFWCNPISGHATLYWYQQILGQGPKLLIQFQNNGVVDDSQLPKDRFSAERLKGVDSTLKIQPAKLEDSAVYLCASSLLATANSPLHFGNGTRLTVT.

This chain links TRBV29-1 with TRBJ1-1, with 8 bases aligning to TRBD1. The CDR3 extends over 13 amino acids. Germline lookup yields CDR1 SQVTM and CDR2 ANQGSEA. Trimming took 4 bases from V and 12 from J; bases not matched to a gene: 13. CDR3 residues: CSVVARNRGLTFF. CDR3 bases: TGCAGCGTTGTGGCCCGGAACAGGGGGTTAACTTTCTTT.

The J gene is TRBJ2-4, the V gene TRBV19; no firm D call. The V gene lost 1 base and the J gene lost 10 bases, with 14 bases spanning the gap. The CDR3 sequence is 14 residues long. The germline V gene encodes CDR1 LNHDA and CDR2 SQIVND (reference sequence). The CDR3 here is CASSIALSLRIQYF. DNA of the CDR3: TGTGCCAGTAGTATAGCACTTTCCCTACGGATTCAGTACTTC.

V gene TRBV11-2 combines with J gene TRBJ2-5, with 8 bases aligning to TRBD2. The V segment lost 6 bases and the J segment 5 bases; nucleotides outside the gene matches: 5. Per germline, CDR1 SGHAT and CDR2 FQNNGV. This CDR3 is 13 amino acids long. The CDR3, as DNA: TGTGCCAGCAGGACGGGGGGGGGTGAGACCCAGTACTTC. It translates to CASRTGGGETQYF.